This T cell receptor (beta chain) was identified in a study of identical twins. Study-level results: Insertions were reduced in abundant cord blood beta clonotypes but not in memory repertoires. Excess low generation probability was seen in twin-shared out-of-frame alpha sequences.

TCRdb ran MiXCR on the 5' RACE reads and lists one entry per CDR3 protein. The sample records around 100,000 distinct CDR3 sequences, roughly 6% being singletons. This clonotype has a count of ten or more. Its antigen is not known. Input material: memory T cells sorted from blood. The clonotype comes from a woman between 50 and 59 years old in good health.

Here the CDR3 reads CSARDTGGLAGARVAYEQYF. The CDR3 DNA reads TGCAGTGCTAGAGATACTGGCGGCCTAGCGGGAGCGCGGGTCGCCTACGAGCAGTACTTC. The J gene is TRBJ2-7, the V gene TRBV20-1, with 10 bases fitting TRBD2. Trimming at V came to 0 bases and at J to 2 bases, leaving 19 bases not matched to a gene. CDR3 length equals 20 residues. The germline V gene encodes CDR1 DFQATT and CDR2 SNEGSKA (reference sequence).